This T cell receptor (beta chain) derives from a study of cytomegalovirus exposure and HLA in healthy donors. This table comes from immunoSEQ multiplex PCR, and its TCRdb copy is limited to in-frame clones, with some not included. The sample includes 100,000 to 150,000 clones, more than 70% seen only once; the top ten take 1.4%. This CDR3 spans 14 amino acids. The germline V gene encodes CDR1 MNHEY and CDR2 SVGAGI. Trimming removed 2 bases from V and 7 bases from J, with 11 bases in between. The donors were in the roughly 120-subject validation cohort, distinct from the 666-subject first cohort. The sample comprised PBMCs. This receptor was taken from a man aged 30 to 39 in good health and CMV-seronegative. The chain couples TRBV6-5 to TRBJ2-2; perhaps TRBD1 as D (6 bases). CDR3 sequence reads: CASSYRRGGGELFF. CDR3 nucleotide sequence: TGTGCCAGCAGTTACCGCAGGGGCGGCGGGGAGCTGTTTTTT.